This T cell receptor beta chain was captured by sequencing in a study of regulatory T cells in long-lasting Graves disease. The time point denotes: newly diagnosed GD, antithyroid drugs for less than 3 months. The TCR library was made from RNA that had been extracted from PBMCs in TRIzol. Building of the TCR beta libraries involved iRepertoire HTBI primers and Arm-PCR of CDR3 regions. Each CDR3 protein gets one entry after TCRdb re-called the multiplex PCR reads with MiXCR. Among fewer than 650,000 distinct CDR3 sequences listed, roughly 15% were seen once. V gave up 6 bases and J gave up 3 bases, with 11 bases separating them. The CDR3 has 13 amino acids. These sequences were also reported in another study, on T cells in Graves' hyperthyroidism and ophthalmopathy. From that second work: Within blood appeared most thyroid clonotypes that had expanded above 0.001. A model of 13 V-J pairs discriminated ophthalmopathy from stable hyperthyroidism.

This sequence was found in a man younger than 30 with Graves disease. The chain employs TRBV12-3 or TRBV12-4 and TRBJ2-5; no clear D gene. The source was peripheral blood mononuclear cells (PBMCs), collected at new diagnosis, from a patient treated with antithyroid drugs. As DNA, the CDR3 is TGTGCCAGCAGATATAAAGGTGAAGAGACCCAGTACTTC. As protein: CASRYKGEETQYF.